This T cell receptor beta chain was retrieved from a study of healthy donors' naive CD4 and CD8 T cells. TCR libraries were built from approximately 520 ng of total RNA by linear amplification. TCRdb reanalysed the reads using MiXCR and keeps one entry per CDR3 protein. The sample consists of approximately 180,000 distinct CDR3 sequences, about 70% of them appearing once. V shed 5 bases and J shed 2 bases, with 14 bases lying between them. The CDR3 contains 15 residues. Germline V gene lookup returns CDR1 MNHEY and CDR2 SVGEGT. This TCR derives from a pool of human donors in good health; the sample pools cells from several healthy donors. Sample: naive CD4+ and CD8+ T cells sorted from blood, pooled from several donors. V and J are TRBV6-2 or TRBV6-3 and TRBJ2-3, with D perhaps given as TRBD1 or TRBD2 (5 bases each). CDR3 protein: CASSTDPGATDTQYF. CDR3 nucleotides: TGTGCCAGCAGTACCGACCCCGGGGCCACAGATACGCAGTATTTT.